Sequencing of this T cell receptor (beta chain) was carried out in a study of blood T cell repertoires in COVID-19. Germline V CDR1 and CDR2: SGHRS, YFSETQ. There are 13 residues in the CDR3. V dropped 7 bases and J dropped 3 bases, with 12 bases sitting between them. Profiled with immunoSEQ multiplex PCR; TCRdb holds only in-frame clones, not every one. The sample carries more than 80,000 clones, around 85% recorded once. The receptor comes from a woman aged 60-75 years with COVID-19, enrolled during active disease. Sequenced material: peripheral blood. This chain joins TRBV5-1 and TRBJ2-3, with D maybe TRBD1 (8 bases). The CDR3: CASQQGGTDTQYF. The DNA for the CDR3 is TGCGCCAGCCAACAGGGGGGGACAGATACGCAGTATTTT. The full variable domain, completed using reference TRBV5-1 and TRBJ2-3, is KAGVTQTPRYLIKTRGQQVTLSCSPISGHRSVSWYQQTPGQGLQFLFEYFSETQRNKGNFPGRFSGRQFSNSRSEMNVSTLELGDSALYLCASQQGGTDTQYFGPGTRLTVL.